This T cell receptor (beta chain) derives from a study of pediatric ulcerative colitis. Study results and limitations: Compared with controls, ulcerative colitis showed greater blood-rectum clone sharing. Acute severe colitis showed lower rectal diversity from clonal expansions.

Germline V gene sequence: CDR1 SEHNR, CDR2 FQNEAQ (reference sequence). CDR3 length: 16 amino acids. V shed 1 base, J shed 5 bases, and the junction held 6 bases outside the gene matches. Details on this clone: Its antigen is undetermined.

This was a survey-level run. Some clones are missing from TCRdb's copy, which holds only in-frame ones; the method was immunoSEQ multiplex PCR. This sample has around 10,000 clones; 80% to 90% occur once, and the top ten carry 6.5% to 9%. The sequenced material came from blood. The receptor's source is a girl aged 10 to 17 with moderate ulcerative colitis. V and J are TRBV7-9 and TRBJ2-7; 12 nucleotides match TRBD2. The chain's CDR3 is CASSLGLAGGPNEQYF. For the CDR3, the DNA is TGTGCCAGCAGCTTAGGCCTAGCGGGAGGGCCCAACGAGCAGTACTTC.